The 15 T cell receptor beta chains below all came from one sample that was sequenced in a study of post-analysis software for immune sequencing data (dated by TCRdb to about 2015). Which antigens these TCRs recognize remains unknown. Beyond this particular receptor, the publication reports: Patients showed significantly higher frequencies than controls for roughly 5 TRBV segments, among them TRBV5-6, TRBV5-1 and TRBV20-1.

Libraries were prepared through PCR. Sequencing took place on an Illumina HiSeq 2500. Unique molecular identifiers were incorporated into TCR beta cDNA libraries to reduce PCR and sequencing biases. Through fastp at Q25 and MiXCR, TCRdb rebuilt clones from the public reads, retaining in-frame beta chains. Every distinct CDR3 protein forms one entry, paired with its most common genes and DNA. Here the sample has 430,000 or so distinct CDR3 sequences; 39% occur a single time. The ten largest clones add up to approximately 7.1% of the sample. The sequenced material came from blood. Every receptor here comes from a girl between 2 and 10 years old with multiple sclerosis.

The chain has TRBV5-1 and TRBJ2-7, with D unresolved. The V gene's germline CDR1 is SGHRS and CDR2 YFSETQ. This CDR3 is 15 amino acids long. V lost 0 bases to trimming and J lost 1 base, with 11 bases between them. The CDR3 spells CASSLAGDVSYEQYF. CDR3 in DNA: TGCGCCAGCAGCTTGGCTGGGGATGTTTCCTACGAGCAGTACTTC.

This sequence joins TRBV20-1 and TRBJ1-1, with unresolved D. The V gene's germline CDR1 is DFQATT and CDR2 SNEGSKA (reference sequence). Deletions cut 0 bases from V and 2 bases from J, with 16 bases between. The CDR3 covers 16 residues. The CDR3 is CSARDSAGPPNTEAFF. CDR3 bases: TGCAGTGCTAGAGATTCCGCCGGACCCCCAAACACTGAAGCTTTCTTT.

The J gene is TRBJ1-1, the V gene TRBV2; 7 bases map to TRBD1. Trimming cost V 6 bases and J 4 bases; bases outside gene matches: 11. CDR1 is SNHLY, CDR2 FYNNEI, per germline. The CDR3 contains 15 residues. The CDR3 reads CASRQSGGAGTEAFF. The CDR3 nucleotides are TGTGCCAGCAGGCAGTCAGGGGGGGCAGGCACTGAAGCTTTCTTT.

The rearrangement links TRBV20-1 to TRBJ2-7; 7 positions match TRBD2. CDR1 is DFQATT and CDR2 is SNEGSKA in the germline V gene (reference sequence). With 6 bases clipped from V and 2 bases from J, the junction kept 13 bases outside the gene matches. This CDR3 has 15 amino acids. CDR3 amino acids: CSATPIERGAYEQYF. The DNA for the CDR3 is TGCAGTGCCACCCCAATCGAGCGGGGAGCCTACGAGCAGTACTTC.

In its sample, this clonotype was seen a few times. The gene calls are TRBV3-1 and TRBJ2-1; no clear D gene. In germline, CDR1 is LGHDT, CDR2 YNNKEL (reference sequence). Trimming shortened V by 8 bases and J by 0 bases, and 5 bases separated the two germline ends. This CDR3 comprises 12 residues. Here the CDR3 DNA reads TGTGCCAGCGGAAGCTCCTACAATGAGCAGTTCTTC. This translates into CASGSSYNEQFF.

The chain uses TRBV20-1 and TRBJ1-1, with D possibly TRBD1 on 5 matching bases. The CDR3 consists of 16 residues. Germline V lookup: CDR1 DFQATT, CDR2 SNEGSKA (reference sequence). Deletions cut 6 bases from V and 0 bases from J, with 20 bases between. The chain's CDR3 is CSATTEGLPMNTEAFF. The CDR3 nucleotides are TGCAGTGCAACGACAGAGGGGTTACCTATGAACACTGAAGCTTTCTTT.

The chain employs TRBV29-1 and TRBJ1-1; TRBD1 is a possible D gene (6 bases). In germline, CDR1 is SQVTM, CDR2 ANQGSEA. The CDR3 is 12 amino acids. Trimming removed 6 bases from V and 3 bases from J, with 11 bases in between. This CDR3 reads CSVEGGDTEAFF. In DNA form, the CDR3 reads TGCAGCGTCGAGGGGGGGGACACTGAAGCTTTCTTT.

The rearrangement uses TRBV13 and TRBJ2-1; D may correspond to TRBD1 or TRBD2 (5 bases each). The CDR3 covers 17 residues. The V gene lost 6 bases and the J gene lost 5 bases, with 23 bases spanning the gap. CDR1 and CDR2 from the germline V gene are PRHDT and FYEKMQ (reference sequence). The DNA for the CDR3 is TGTGCCAGCAGTCTAAGGTATGGGACCACGGTTGACAATGAGCAGTTCTTC. Protein sequence: CASSLRYGTTVDNEQFF.

This clonotype appeared a single time. A junction boundary mismatches the germline segment, possibly from a read error. The chain recombines TRBV15 with TRBJ1-4; 8 bases line up with TRBD1. Germline CDR1 LNHNV, CDR2 YYDKDF (reference sequence). The CDR3 is 15 residues long. Written as DNA, the CDR3 is TGTGCCACCAGCAGAGGCAGGGGGCGAAATGAAGAACTGTTTTTT. Translated, it gives CATSRGRGRNEELFF. Supplemented by reference TRBV15 and TRBJ1-4, the full variable domain reads DAMVIQNPRYQVTQFGKPVTLSCSQTLNHNVMYWYQQKSSQAPKLLFHYYDKDFNNEADTPDNFQSRRPNTSFCFLDIRSPGLGDTAMYLCATSRGRGRNEELFFGSGTQLSVL.

The chain combines TRBV12-3 or TRBV12-4 with TRBJ2-7; the match to TRBD2 covers 15 bases. This CDR3 has 17 residues. J lost 5 bases, V lost 2 bases, and 7 bases had no gene match. The CDR3 protein is CASSLMSGLAGGNEQYF. Written as DNA, the CDR3 is TGTGCCAGCAGTTTAATGTCCGGACTAGCGGGAGGGAACGAGCAGTACTTC.

The chain links TRBV7-3 to TRBJ2-1; possibly TRBD2 for D (5 bases). This CDR3 spans 15 amino acids. The V gene lost 1 base and the J gene lost 3 bases, with 10 bases spanning the gap. Germline V lookup: CDR1 SGHTA, CDR2 FQGTGA. The CDR3 reads CASSLIWSGYNEQFF. The CDR3 DNA reads TGTGCCAGCAGCTTAATTTGGAGCGGCTACAATGAGCAGTTCTTC. Looking up the rest from reference TRBV7-3 and TRBJ2-1 gives the full variable domain: GAGVSQTPSNKVTEKGKYVELRCDPISGHTALYWYRQSLGQGPEFLIYFQGTGAADDSGLPNDRFFAVRPEGSVSTLKIQRTERGDSAVYLCASSLIWSGYNEQFFGPGTRLTVL.

This chain connects TRBV10-1 to TRBJ2-3; D perhaps matches TRBD1 (5 bases). The CDR3 contains 15 residues. V dropped 0 bases and J dropped 2 bases, with 9 bases sitting between them. Looked up from germline, CDR1 is WNHNN and CDR2 is SYGVQD (reference sequence). The CDR3 protein is CASSESRQYTDTQYF. As DNA, the CDR3 is TGCGCCAGCAGTGAGTCGAGACAGTACACAGATACGCAGTATTTT.

The chain couples TRBV27 to TRBJ2-2; 8 bases map to TRBD1. The CDR3 covers 19 residues. The V gene end was trimmed by 1 base and the J gene end by 5 bases; junction bases not matched to a gene: 15. The V gene's germline CDR1 is MNHEY and CDR2 SMNVEV (reference sequence). CDR3 in DNA: TGTGCCAGCAGTTTATACGGCAGGGGGCGCAGCCAGAGGACCGGGGAGCTGTTTTTT. It is translated as CASSLYGRGRSQRTGELFF.

The chain joins TRBV19 to TRBJ1-2; TRBD1 is a possible D gene (5 bases). The CDR3 has 14 amino acids. V was clipped by 4 bases and J by 5 bases, with 14 bases between them. Germline CDR1 is LNHDA and CDR2 is SQIVND (reference sequence). The CDR3: CASSRADRRYGYTF. Written as DNA, the CDR3 is TGTGCCAGTAGTAGGGCCGACAGACGGTATGGCTACACCTTC.

CDR3 coding DNA: TGTGCCAGCAGCTCACAGGGTTTCGAGCAGTACTTC. Protein: CASSSQGFEQYF. V and J are TRBV11-2 and TRBJ2-7; D perhaps matches TRBD1 (6 bases). CDR3 size: 12 residues. Germline CDR1 SGHAT, CDR2 FQNNGV. V was clipped by 4 bases and J by 6 bases, with 10 bases between them.